Detailed here is one T cell receptor (beta chain). These data are taken from a study of blood T cell repertoires in COVID-19. Recovery meant two consecutive negative NP/OP PCR tests, professional clearance, or resolved symptoms. Produced via immunoSEQ multiplex PCR; TCRdb's table is partial and in-frame only. The table shows fewer than 250,000 clones, with about 85% occurring only once. This sequence was found in a man in his thirties or forties who had recovered from COVID-19. The sequencing input was PBMCs or T cells enriched from blood (not recorded which).

This chain's CDR3 is CASSLGTSGVETQYF. The CDR3 DNA sequence: TGCGCCAGCAGCCTCGGGACTAGCGGGGTGGAGACCCAGTACTTC. This sequence joins TRBV4-3 and TRBJ2-5, with 13 positions matching TRBD2. V trimming: 4 bases; J trimming: 5 bases; junction bases outside the gene matches: 4. Looked up from germline, CDR1 is LGHNA and CDR2 is YSLEER. The CDR3 runs 15 residues.